A single TCR beta chain is shown here with its context. The sample is drawn from a study of shared T cell receptors in the human thymus. The method was immunoSEQ multiplex PCR; TCRdb's version includes in-frame clones alone and lacks a portion of them. The table records 650,000 to 950,000 clones, 80% to 90% of them present only once. With V trimmed by 0 bases and J by 4 bases, 6 bases remained unmatched. The CDR3 is made up of 16 amino acids. Germline-derived CDR1 and CDR2 are MNHEY and SVGAGI. These same records also appear under a second study, on human thymus T cells. That work contributes: Immunologically healthy infants in Finland undergoing congenital heart defect surgery were the donors. The thymus was resected at corrective cardiac surgery. What appeared biased in thymic and blood repertoires was the usage of V and J genes.

This receptor was identified in a girl under three years old with a congenital heart defect. Sequenced: thymocytes. The chain combines TRBV6-5 with TRBJ2-3; 8 nucleotides agree with TRBD2. This CDR3 reads CASSYSVPGGPDTQYF. The CDR3 nucleotides read TGTGCCAGCAGTTACTCGGTGCCGGGGGGGCCAGATACGCAGTATTTT.